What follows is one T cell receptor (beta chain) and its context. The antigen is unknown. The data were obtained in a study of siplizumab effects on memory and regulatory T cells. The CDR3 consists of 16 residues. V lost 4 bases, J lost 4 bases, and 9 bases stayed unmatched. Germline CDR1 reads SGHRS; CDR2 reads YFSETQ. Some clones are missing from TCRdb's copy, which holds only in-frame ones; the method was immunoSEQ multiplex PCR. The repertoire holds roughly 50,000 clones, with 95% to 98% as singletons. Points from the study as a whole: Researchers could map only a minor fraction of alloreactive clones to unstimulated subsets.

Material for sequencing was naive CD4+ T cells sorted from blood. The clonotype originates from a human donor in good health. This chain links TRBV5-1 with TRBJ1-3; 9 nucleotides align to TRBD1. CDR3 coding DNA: TGCGCCAGCAGCAGAGATGGGACAGGGCGCGGAAACACCATATATTTT. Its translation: CASSRDGTGRGNTIYF.